This T cell receptor (beta chain) was sequenced for a study of T cell repertoires in cytomegalovirus infection. This clonotype showed up just a few times. The ends were cut back, 3 bases at V and 8 bases at J, with 22 bases in the middle. Per the germline V gene, CDR1 is DFQATT and CDR2 is SNEGSKA (reference sequence). This CDR3 comprises 15 residues. TCRdb reanalysed the reads using MiXCR and keeps one entry per CDR3 protein. Among some 440,000 distinct CDR3 sequences listed, under 40% were seen once. V usage is TRBV20-1 and J usage is TRBJ1-1; D is perhaps TRBD1 (5 bases). Sequenced: PBMCs. The receptor's source is a human donor in good health (CMV status not recorded). Some clones in this sample may be carry-over from other donors' samples. The CDR3 DNA sequence: TGCAGTGCTAGCATAGACGCCGGTGACTCAGGGGAAGCTTTCTTT. Translation gives CSASIDAGDSGEAFF.